These T cell receptor beta chains were read from a single sample in a study of T cells in Graves' hyperthyroidism and ophthalmopathy. TCRdb used MiXCR to reprocess the multiplex PCR reads, holding one entry per CDR3 protein. The repertoire holds roughly 740,000 distinct CDR3 sequences, with around 17% as singletons. The sequencing sample was made of blood. These receptors all stem from a man between 18 and 29 years old with Graves' hyperthyroidism. Each CDR3 is given with its conserved first and last residue. Fields, in order: CDR3 length, V gene, CDR3 protein.

12 | TRBV9 | CASQRYTGELFF
14 | TRBV30 | CAWSPAGPGYGYTF
14 | TRBV20-1 | CSARSGLVSNEQFF
15 | TRBV6-2/TRBV6-3 | CATQAQGQSTDTQYF
13 | TRBV3-1 | CASSQVEGNTIYF
16 | TRBV7-2 | CASSTSGARTGNTIYF
13 | TRBV20-1 | CSAAGLTNYEQYF
15 | TRBV2 | CASSVPGFYTGELFF
14 | TRBV6-2/TRBV6-3 | CASSSQTGLYEQYF
15 | TRBV12-3/TRBV12-4 | CASRRTSGVTDTQYF
12 | TRBV20-1 | CSASITAYEQYF
13 | TRBV11-3 | CASSSGDWNPQYF
14 | TRBV19 | CASTRDGSGNTIYF
17 | TRBV5-1 | CASRMTGEASGSYEQYF
14 | TRBV9 | CASSVRPGKYEQYF
15 | TRBV20-1 | CSAPLVGRAKNIQYF
15 | TRBV28 | CASSLDSDSSYEQYF
13 | TRBV7-6 | CASSPTGAGELFF
15 | TRBV6-2/TRBV6-3 | CASSYSGSYNSPLHF
15 | TRBV6-2/TRBV6-3 | CASSPGGTHYNEQFF
14 | TRBV29-1 | CSAARLPSYNEQFF
14 | TRBV28 | CASSLDRGRYEQYF
15 | TRBV29-1 | CSVVWTSGSGYEQYF
14 | TRBV19 | CASSSMLSNQPQHF
15 | TRBV10-3 | CAISDWERSADTQYF
15 | TRBV11-3 | CASSLGAATQETQYF
16 | TRBV7-8 | CASSLGGGGSSYEQYF
15 | TRBV11-3 | CASSPTSGRAGELFF
18 | TRBV11-3 | CASSLDARFLSSYNEQFF
12 | TRBV29-1 | CSASTGGETQYF
13 | TRBV29-1 | CSVEVTGGYGYTF
13 | TRBV29-1 | CSVEGGAGETQYF
15 | TRBV2 | CASSDPVSKSYEQYF
14 | TRBV20-1 | CSARASGTWDTQYF
13 | TRBV19 | CASSMRTNDEQFF
13 | TRBV18 | CASSPQQEFGYTF
14 | TRBV7-2 | CASSRIADGGTQYF
13 | TRBV30 | CAWSLDSNSPLHF
14 | TRBV28 | CASSLPGKAYEQYF
10 | TRBV28 | CASRREKLFF
13 | TRBV19 | CASGRPRTDTQYF
13 | TRBV18 | CASSPWGSYEQYF
15 | TRBV7-9 | CASGRAGALSYEQYF
15 | TRBV7-9 | CASSLVAGGADTQYF
13 | TRBV6-6 | CASSYRLNQPQHF
14 | TRBV27 | CASSPSTGAYEQYF
16 | TRBV24-1 | CATSDPRADSYNEQFF
16 | TRBV4-3 | CASSQDTRTGGTEAFF
15 | TRBV27 | CASSPSGRDVIEQFF
14 | TRBV28 | CASSFRASLGALHF
15 | TRBV6-1 | CASSPTSGVDEKLFF
13 | TRBV5-1 | CASSLAQYSIQYF
13 | TRBV5-4 | CASSWDRHEEQYF
16 | TRBV9 | CASSAWTSGDTDTQYF
15 | TRBV28 | CASTGGGGDNSPLHF
14 | TRBV20-1 | CSASPGRGDTEAFF
15 | TRBV18 | CASSEKASSLYEQYF
15 | TRBV6-2/TRBV6-3 | CASSGQGGFNQPQHF
12 | TRBV2 | CASGSNTGELFF
16 | TRBV5-6 | CASSLAAAGYTDTQYF